This T cell receptor (beta chain) was identified in a study of radiation and T cells in renal cell carcinoma (dated by TCRdb to about 2020). With respect to the entire study: Samples came from a clinical trial, in which primary renal cell carcinomas received 15 Gy stereotactic body radiation therapy followed by nephrectomy 4 weeks later. A total of 53 samples underwent TCR beta sequencing, made up of approximately 26 tumors and roughly 27 peripheral blood samples. In the approximately 49 samples combined, about 4 million unique CDR3 nucleotide sequences were found, encoding roughly 2.5 million unique CDR3 amino acid sequences.

TCR beta libraries were generated from genomic DNA with the immunoSEQ kit, following the manufacturer's recommendations. To prepare the libraries, a first multiplex PCR with proprietary primers was run, followed by a second PCR that added unique barcodes, and a bead cleanup was done after each round. A kit-provided positive control reaction and a negative control reaction were included in every sample batch. The final libraries underwent checking on an Agilent 4200 TapeStation D1000 ScreenTape, volumetric pooling, and quantification by qPCR. An Illumina NextSeq500 fitted with a MidOutput 150-cycle cartridge performed the sequencing, running 156 Read1 cycles and 15 Index1 cycles with the kit's custom primers. The pooled library was loaded at about 0.96 pM, and approximately 20% PhiX control was spiked in. Regarding the original processing steps: The vendor-processed data were analyzed in R, and a clonotype was defined as all T cells that share the same CDR3 nucleotide sequence. For clone abundance analyses, frequencies were normalized to the 10,000 most abundant clones per sample. Public T cell clones, averaging fewer than five per sample, were removed before analysis. An abundance difference of at least 32-fold between compartments was the criterion for calling clonotypes tumor-enriched or baseline blood-enriched. Clonotypes expanded or contracted between blood time points were identified with a beta-binomial differential abundance model. Tumor-blood repertoire similarity was measured with the Baroni-Urbani and Buser coefficient, and group comparisons used two-tailed Wilcoxon tests in R. Held by TCRdb, this immuneACCESS table contains in-frame sequences only and omits some clones. Under half of the omission traces to an unresolved V gene where checked; the cause of the rest is unknown. The V and J calls and clone size are taken from that table; D and trimming were inferred from the DNA. A total of 110,000 to 150,000 clones appear in this sample, 88% of them only once. The leading ten clones occupy about 12% of the sample.

Of note for this clone: Its recognized antigen is unknown. No clone much larger than this one lies a single base away; base qualities are absent.

The CDR3 has 14 amino acids, counting the end cysteine and phenylalanine. CDR3 DNA is the only sequence kept; it has 42 bases, read in frame from the first base. V drops 1 base and J drops 0 bases, leaving 6 bases in between. From the germline V gene, CDR1 is MNHNS and CDR2 is SASEGT. The paper as a whole reports these results and caveats: Effects of radiation dose or scheduling on the TCR repertoire could not be addressed with the single-armed trial design. Blood repertoire dynamics were not followed beyond 4 weeks after treatment. Because pretreatment tumor biopsies were not available, the study could not determine whether clonotypes were already present within the tumor at baseline. An increase in top tumor clonotypes in blood was observed from baseline to 2 weeks post-radiation, followed by contraction by 4 weeks, which was taken to suggest transient expansion of tumor-resident clones.

The time point label here, explained by the study, means: baseline pretreatment blood. The treatment or condition label corresponds to: 15 Gy SBRT to primary tumor, nephrectomy 4 weeks later. Serial peripheral blood from radiation-treated patients was sampled at baseline, 2 weeks and 4 weeks after SBRT to track tumor-enriched clonotypes. Every patient had renal cell carcinoma of clear cell pathology. Genomic DNA for TCR sequencing was prepared using the QIAamp DNA Blood Mini Kit (Qiagen). Only samples passing all quality control checks were included in the analyses. This receptor chain uses TRBV6-1 and TRBJ1-1; no D gene can be assigned with confidence. This sequence originates from a woman between 45 and 65 years old with renal cell carcinoma. Sequencing was performed on blood, taken from a patient whose treatment included radiotherapy and nephrectomy. This receptor has the CDR3 CASSEGPLNTEAFF. The nucleotide sequence is given as TGTGCCAGCAGTGAAGGACCGTTGAACACTGAAGCTTTCTTT.